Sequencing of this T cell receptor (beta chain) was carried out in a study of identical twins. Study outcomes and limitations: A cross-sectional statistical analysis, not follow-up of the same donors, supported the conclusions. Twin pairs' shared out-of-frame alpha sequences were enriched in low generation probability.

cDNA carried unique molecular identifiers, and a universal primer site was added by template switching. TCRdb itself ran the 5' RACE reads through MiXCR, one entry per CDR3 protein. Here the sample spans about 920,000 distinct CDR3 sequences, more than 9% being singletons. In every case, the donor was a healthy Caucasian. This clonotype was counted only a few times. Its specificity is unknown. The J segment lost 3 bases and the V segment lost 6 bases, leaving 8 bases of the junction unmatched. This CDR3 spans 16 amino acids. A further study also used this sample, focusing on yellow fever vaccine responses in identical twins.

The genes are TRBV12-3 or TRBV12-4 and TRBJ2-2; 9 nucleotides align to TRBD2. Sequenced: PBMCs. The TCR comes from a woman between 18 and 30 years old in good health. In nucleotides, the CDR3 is TGTGCCAGCAGGCCCCCTAGCGGGGTGTACACCGGGGAGCTGTTTTTT. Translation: CASRPPSGVYTGELFF.